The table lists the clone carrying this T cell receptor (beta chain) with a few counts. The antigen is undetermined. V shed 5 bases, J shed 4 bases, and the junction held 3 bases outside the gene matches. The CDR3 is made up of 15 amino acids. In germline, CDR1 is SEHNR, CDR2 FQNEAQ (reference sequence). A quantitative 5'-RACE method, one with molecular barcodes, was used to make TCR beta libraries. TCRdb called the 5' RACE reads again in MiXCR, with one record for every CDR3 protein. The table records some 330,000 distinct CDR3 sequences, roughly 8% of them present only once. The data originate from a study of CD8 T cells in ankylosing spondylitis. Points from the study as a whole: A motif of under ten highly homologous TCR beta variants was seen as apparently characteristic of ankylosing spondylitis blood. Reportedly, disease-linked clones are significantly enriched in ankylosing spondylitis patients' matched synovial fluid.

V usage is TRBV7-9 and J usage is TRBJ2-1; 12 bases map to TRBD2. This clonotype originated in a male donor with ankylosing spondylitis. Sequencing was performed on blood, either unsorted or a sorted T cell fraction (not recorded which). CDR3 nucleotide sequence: TGTGCCAGCAGCCCGACTAGCGGGAGATACAATGAGCAGTTCTTC. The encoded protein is CASSPTSGRYNEQFF.